The clone carrying this TCR beta chain was observed a handful of times. This entry comes from a study of human T cells and chemical hapten exposure. TCRdb independently ran MiXCR on the RACE reads; one entry per CDR3 protein. The sample has roughly 80,000 distinct CDR3 sequences, around 13% seen once; the top ten hold 4.6%. Sample time point: pre-sensitization, week 0. Treatment indicated: therapeutic diphenylcyclopropenone sensitization with weekly scalp DPC. Donors, patients with alopecia ranging from 18 to 70 years old and judged suitable for DPC, provided samples. The CDR3 runs to 13 residues. Germline CDR1 SGHVS, CDR2 FNYEAQ. V was clipped by 5 bases and J by 0 bases, with 7 bases between them.

The rearrangement links TRBV7-6 to TRBJ1-1; no clear D gene. Sample: whole blood, taken in connection with sensitization to the hapten diphenylcyclopropenone (DPC). The sequence was obtained from a woman between 45 and 65 years old with alopecia areata. Some clones in this sample may be carry-over from other donors' samples. CDR3 protein: CASSATVNTEAFF. Here the CDR3 DNA reads TGTGCCAGCAGCGCAACCGTGAACACTGAAGCTTTCTTT.